This T cell receptor beta chain is from a study of blood T cell repertoires in COVID-19. Study details: T cells, B-cell-depleted T cells, or PBMCs provided the cDNA or gDNA that served as material.

As processed by the authors: Reference gene primer amplification yielded estimated nucleated cell counts. Clones were read by immunoSEQ multiplex PCR, and TCRdb kept only the in-frame ones, dropping some. The V and J calls and clone size are taken from that table; D and trimming were inferred from the DNA. Altogether 150,000 to 160,000 clones are present, more than 80% being singletons, with the ten largest covering around 15%. The CDR3 runs 13 residues. V was shortened by 5 bases and J by 4 bases, with 11 bases between the two germline ends. Germline values: CDR1 MDHEN, CDR2 SYDVKM. The sequencing sample was made of peripheral blood. J is TRBJ1-2 and V is TRBV28, with D perhaps TRBD1 (6 bases). The receptor was derived from a woman aged 40-49 years with acute or convalescent COVID-19. Here the CDR3 reads CASSEDSSYGYTF. DNA of the CDR3: TGTGCCAGCAGTGAGGACAGCTCCTATGGCTACACCTTC.